These 16 T cell receptor beta chains share one sample of origin, sequenced in a study of blood T cell repertoires in COVID-19. TCRdb keeps only in-frame clones here, not all; method: immunoSEQ multiplex PCR. The data contain under 400,000 clones, just over 85% of them singletons. Sequenced: PBMCs or T cells enriched from blood (not recorded which). All receptors come from a woman aged 40 to 49 with acute COVID-19.

This chain connects TRBV28 to TRBJ1-3, with TRBD1 as a possible D gene (5 bases). Per the germline V gene, CDR1 is MDHEN and CDR2 is SYDVKM. V lost 4 bases to trimming and J lost 0 bases, with 10 bases between them. The CDR3 has 15 residues. CDR3 DNA sequence: TGTGCCAGCAGTTGGGACTCTCGCTCTGGAAACACCATATATTTT. Translating gives CASSWDSRSGNTIYF.

The chain uses TRBV20-1 and TRBJ2-1, with 7 bases identical to TRBD2. CDR3 length: 14 residues. The J segment lost 7 bases and the V segment lost 3 bases, leaving 9 bases of the junction unmatched. In germline, CDR1 is DFQATT, CDR2 SNEGSKA (reference sequence). The CDR3 DNA sequence: TGCAGTGCTAGTTGGCTAGCGGTCAAAAATGAGCAGTTCTTC. It translates to CSASWLAVKNEQFF.

The rearrangement links TRBV7-9 to TRBJ1-4; 7 bases line up with TRBD1. V shed 6 bases and J 4 bases; nucleotides not matched to a gene: 11. CDR1 and CDR2 (germline): SEHNR, FQNEAQ (reference sequence). The CDR3 totals 16 residues. The CDR3 nucleotides read TGTGCCAGCAGTTCTCGCCTACAGGGGTATAATGAAAAACTGTTTTTT. Protein sequence: CASSSRLQGYNEKLFF.

This clone appeared once. The rearrangement links TRBV4-3 to TRBJ2-1, with 9 bases aligning to TRBD1. V was clipped by 1 base and J by 4 bases; unmatched bases: 5. Germline CDR1 is LGHNA and CDR2 is YSLEER. The CDR3 is 16 amino acids. The CDR3 reads CASSQVGTGQYNEQFF. CDR3 nucleotides: TGCGCCAGCAGCCAAGTTGGGACAGGGCAATACAATGAGCAGTTCTTC.

This chain connects TRBV18 to TRBJ2-3; D is unclear. The CDR3 loop spans 14 amino acids. The V gene's germline CDR1 is KGHSH and CDR2 LQKENI. V gave up 3 bases and J gave up 4 bases, with 11 bases separating them. CDR3 region: CASSPLESADTQYF. CDR3 nucleotides: TGTGCCAGCTCACCCCTAGAGAGCGCAGATACGCAGTATTTT.

The chain combines TRBV4-3 with TRBJ2-2; a weak D match, TRBD2 (5 bases). This CDR3 has 14 residues. Trimming shortened V by 1 base and J by 3 bases, and 6 bases separated the two germline ends. Germline CDR1 is LGHNA and CDR2 is YSLEER. CDR3 nucleotides: TGCGCCAGCAGCCAAGGGACTTACACCGGGGAGCTGTTTTTT. Its translation is CASSQGTYTGELFF.

The chain has TRBV28 and TRBJ1-2; the match to TRBD1 covers 7 bases. Germline CDR1 reads MDHEN; CDR2 reads SYDVKM. The V segment lost 5 bases and the J segment 8 bases; nucleotides outside the gene matches: 14. The CDR3 sequence is 15 residues long. The DNA for the CDR3 is TGTGCCAGCAGTCCGGGGACAGCGATTGGGGAGGGCTACACCTTC. Translation: CASSPGTAIGEGYTF.

The V gene is TRBV3-1 (or the pseudogene TRBV3-2), the J gene TRBJ1-3; 7 bases match TRBD1. Germline CDR1 and CDR2: LGHDT and YNNKEL (reference sequence). This CDR3 spans 15 amino acids. The V gene end was trimmed by 4 bases and the J gene end by 3 bases; junction bases not matched to a gene: 6. The CDR3 spells CASSLAGDSGNTIYF. The DNA for the CDR3 is TGTGCCAGCAGCCTAGCAGGGGACAGTGGAAACACCATATATTTT.

As regards this clone: The junction differs from germline at one of its ends, possibly a read error. This chain links TRBV7-8 with TRBJ1-3, with 7 bases matching TRBD1. CDR1 and CDR2 from the germline V gene are SGHVS and FQNEAQ. The CDR3 has 16 residues. CDR3 nucleotides: TGTGCCAGCAGCTTAGGACGACAGGGAGGTGGAGACACCATATATTTT. Translating gives CASSLGRQGGGDTIYF.

The chain is built from TRBV6-5 and TRBJ1-2, with D tentatively TRBD1 (5 bases). The CDR3 consists of 15 residues. V lost 7 bases to trimming and J lost 4 bases, with 19 bases between them. Germline V CDR1 and CDR2: MNHEY, SVGAGI. The CDR3 sequence is CASMRGGPGGYGYTF. The CDR3 DNA reads as TGTGCCAGCATGCGGGGTGGCCCGGGGGGCTATGGCTACACCTTC.

The DNA of the CDR3 is TGTGCCAGCAGCAACCAACCAGGGGATGGGCCCTACGAGCAGTACTTC. Protein product: CASSNQPGDGPYEQYF. The V call is TRBV27, the J call TRBJ2-7; D may be TRBD1 (6 bases). Trimming removed 6 bases from V and 2 bases from J, with 20 bases in between. The CDR3 totals 16 residues. Germline values: CDR1 MNHEY, CDR2 SMNVEV (reference sequence).

The chain links TRBV15 to TRBJ2-1; D is unresolved. This CDR3 contains 14 residues. With 1 base removed from V and 3 bases from J, the gap between germline ends came to 7 bases. The germline CDR1 and CDR2 sequences are LNHNV and YYDKDF (reference sequence). The CDR3 sequence is CATSRGLFYNEQFF. The CDR3 coding sequence is TGTGCCACCAGCAGAGGGCTCTTCTACAATGAGCAGTTCTTC.

The V and J genes are TRBV6-2 or TRBV6-3 and TRBJ1-1, with 7 bases identical to TRBD1. The J segment lost 7 bases and the V segment lost 5 bases, leaving 10 bases of the junction unmatched. CDR1 is MNHEY and CDR2 is SVGEGT in the germline V gene. This CDR3 spans 14 amino acids. The CDR3 DNA reads TGTGCCAGCAGTGGCCGATCGACAGGGCTTGAAGCTTTCTTT. Amino acid sequence: CASSGRSTGLEAFF.

This clone was observed a single time. This rearrangement joins TRBV28 to TRBJ2-7, with TRBD2 identical over 8 bases. This CDR3 is built from 15 residues. The germline CDR1 and CDR2 sequences are MDHEN and SYDVKM. The V gene end was trimmed by 2 bases and the J gene end by 2 bases; junction bases not matched to a gene: 5. CDR3 sequence reads: CASSLKAGVTYEQYF. The CDR3 bases are TGTGCCAGCAGTTTAAAAGCGGGGGTAACCTACGAGCAGTACTTC.

The V gene is TRBV6-5, the J gene TRBJ1-1, with TRBD1 matching 7 bases. The trim removed 6 bases at V and 4 bases at J, leaving 11 bases unmatched. This CDR3 region has 15 residues. CDR1 and CDR2 (germline): MNHEY, SVGAGI. The CDR3 bases are TGTGCCAGCAGCCCCGCTGACAGGGCGGGCACTGAAGCTTTCTTT. This gives the protein CASSPADRAGTEAFF.

V usage is TRBV10-3 and J usage is TRBJ1-6, with a tentative D call TRBD1 (6 bases). The CDR3 sequence is 15 residues long. The V gene lost 3 bases and the J gene lost 8 bases, with 14 bases spanning the gap. Germline V lookup: CDR1 ENHRY, CDR2 SYGVKD. CDR3 in DNA: TGTGCCATCAGTGAATTGGACAGCTTACATTCACCCCTCCACTTT. The encoded protein is CAISELDSLHSPLHF.